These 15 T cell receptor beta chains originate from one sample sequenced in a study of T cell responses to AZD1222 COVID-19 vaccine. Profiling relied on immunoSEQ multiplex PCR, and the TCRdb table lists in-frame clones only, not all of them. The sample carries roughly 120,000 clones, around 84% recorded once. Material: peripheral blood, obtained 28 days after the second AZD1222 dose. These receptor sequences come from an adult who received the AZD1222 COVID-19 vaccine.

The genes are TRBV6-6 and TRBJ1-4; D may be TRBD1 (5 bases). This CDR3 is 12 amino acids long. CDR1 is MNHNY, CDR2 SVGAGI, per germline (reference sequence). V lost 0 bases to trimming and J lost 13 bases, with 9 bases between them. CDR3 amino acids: CASSYSGRRLFF. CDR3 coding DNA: TGTGCCAGCAGTTACTCGGGACGGAGACTGTTTTTT.

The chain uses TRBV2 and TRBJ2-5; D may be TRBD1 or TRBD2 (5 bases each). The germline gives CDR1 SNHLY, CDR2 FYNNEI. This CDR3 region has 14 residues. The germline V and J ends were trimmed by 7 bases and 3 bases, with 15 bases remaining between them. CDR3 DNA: TGTGCCAGCAAGGGGACCCACGGCAAAGAGACCCAGTACTTC. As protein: CASKGTHGKETQYF.

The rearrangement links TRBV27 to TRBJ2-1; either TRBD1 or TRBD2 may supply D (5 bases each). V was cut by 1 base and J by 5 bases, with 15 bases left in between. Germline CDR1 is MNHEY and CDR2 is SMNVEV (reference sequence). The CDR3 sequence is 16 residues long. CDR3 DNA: TGTGCCAGCAGTTTATACGGGGCCTCGGGCAACAATGAGCAGTTCTTC. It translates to CASSLYGASGNNEQFF.

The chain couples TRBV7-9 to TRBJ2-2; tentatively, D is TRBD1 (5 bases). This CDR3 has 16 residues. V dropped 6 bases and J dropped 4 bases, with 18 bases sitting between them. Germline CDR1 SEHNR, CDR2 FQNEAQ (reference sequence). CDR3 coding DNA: TGTGCCAGCAGGAGGAATTTGGGGCGCCCCACCGGGGAGCTGTTTTTT. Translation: CASRRNLGRPTGELFF.

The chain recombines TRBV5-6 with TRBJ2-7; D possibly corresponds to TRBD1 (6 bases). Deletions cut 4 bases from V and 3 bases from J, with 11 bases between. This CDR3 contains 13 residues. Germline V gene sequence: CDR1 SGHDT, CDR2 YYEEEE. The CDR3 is CASSKQGIYEQYF. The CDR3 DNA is TGTGCCAGCAGCAAACAGGGAATCTACGAGCAGTACTTC.

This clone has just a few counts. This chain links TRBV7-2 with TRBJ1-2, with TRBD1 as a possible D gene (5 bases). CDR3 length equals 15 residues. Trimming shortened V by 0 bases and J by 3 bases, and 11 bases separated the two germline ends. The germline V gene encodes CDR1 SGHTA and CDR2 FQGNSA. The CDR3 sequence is CASSLALGRDYGYTF. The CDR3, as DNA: TGTGCCAGCAGCTTAGCGCTCGGCAGGGACTATGGCTACACCTTC.

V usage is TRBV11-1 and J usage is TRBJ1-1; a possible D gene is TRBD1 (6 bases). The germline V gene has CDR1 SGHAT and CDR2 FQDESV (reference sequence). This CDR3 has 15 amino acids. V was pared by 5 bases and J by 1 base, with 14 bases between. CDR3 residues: CASSATGRGNTEAFF. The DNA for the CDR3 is TGTGCCAGCAGCGCTACAGGGAGGGGGAACACTGAAGCTTTCTTT.

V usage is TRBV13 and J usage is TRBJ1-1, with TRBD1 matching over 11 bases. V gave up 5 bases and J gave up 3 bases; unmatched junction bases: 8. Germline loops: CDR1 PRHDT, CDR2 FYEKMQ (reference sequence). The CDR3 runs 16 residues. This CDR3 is CASSTTPGQGDTEAFF. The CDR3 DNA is TGTGCCAGCAGCACCACTCCGGGACAGGGGGACACTGAAGCTTTCTTT. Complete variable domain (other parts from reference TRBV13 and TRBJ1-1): AAGVIQSPRHLIKEKRETATLKCYPIPRHDTVYWYQQGPGQDPQFLISFYEKMQSDKGSIPDRFSAQQFSDYHSELNMSSLELGDSALYFCASSTTPGQGDTEAFFGQGTRLTVV.

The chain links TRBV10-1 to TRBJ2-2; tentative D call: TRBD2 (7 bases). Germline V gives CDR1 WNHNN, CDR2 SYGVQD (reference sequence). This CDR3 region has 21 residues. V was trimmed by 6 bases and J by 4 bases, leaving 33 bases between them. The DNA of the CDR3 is TGCGCCAGCAGGTGGGGAGGGGGGGTACTAAGCGGGAAATTGGGCACCGGGGAGCTGTTTTTT. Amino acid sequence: CASRWGGGVLSGKLGTGELFF.

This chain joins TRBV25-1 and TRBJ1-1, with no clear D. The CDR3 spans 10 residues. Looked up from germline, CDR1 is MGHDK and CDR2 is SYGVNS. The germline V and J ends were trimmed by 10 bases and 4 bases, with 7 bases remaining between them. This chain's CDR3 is CATERTEAFF. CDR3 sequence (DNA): TGTGCCACCGAACGCACTGAAGCTTTCTTT.

CDR3 residues: CASSQDLPDSNTEAFF. In DNA form, the CDR3 reads TGCGCCAGCAGCCAAGATCTGCCAGACTCGAACACTGAAGCTTTCTTT. This chain joins TRBV4-3 and TRBJ1-1, with D unresolved. V was trimmed by 0 bases and J by 1 base, leaving 12 bases between them. The V gene's germline CDR1 is LGHNA and CDR2 YSLEER. The CDR3 consists of 16 residues.

The CDR3 loop is CASSYRTVSYNSPLHF. The CDR3 nucleotides are TGTGCCAGCAGTTATCGGACAGTCTCCTATAATTCACCCCTCCACTTT. V gene TRBV6-5 combines with J gene TRBJ1-6; D is perhaps TRBD1 (6 bases). Germline CDR1 reads MNHEY; CDR2 reads SVGAGI. The ends were cut back, 3 bases at V and 0 bases at J, with 9 bases in the middle. The CDR3 runs to 16 residues.

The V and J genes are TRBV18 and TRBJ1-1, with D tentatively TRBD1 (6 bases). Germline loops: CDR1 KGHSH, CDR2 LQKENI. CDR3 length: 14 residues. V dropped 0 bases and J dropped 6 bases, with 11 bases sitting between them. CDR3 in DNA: TGTGCCAGCTCACCACCGGGGGGCAGGCCTGAAGCTTTCTTT. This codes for CASSPPGGRPEAFF.

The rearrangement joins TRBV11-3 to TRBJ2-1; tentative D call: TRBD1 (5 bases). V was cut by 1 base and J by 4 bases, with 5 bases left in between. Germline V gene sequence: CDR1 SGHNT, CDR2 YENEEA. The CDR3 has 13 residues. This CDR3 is CASSLAGYNEQFF. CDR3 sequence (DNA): TGTGCCAGCAGCTTAGCAGGGTACAATGAGCAGTTCTTC.

CDR3 in amino acids: CASSPTGAPQETQYF. In DNA form, the CDR3 reads TGCGCCAGCAGCCCTACAGGGGCCCCCCAAGAGACCCAGTACTTC. The chain combines TRBV5-1 with TRBJ2-5, with TRBD1 matching 7 bases. V trimming: 4 bases; J trimming: 1 base; junction bases outside the gene matches: 7. There are 15 residues in the CDR3. Germline lookup yields CDR1 SGHRS and CDR2 YFSETQ.